The clone carrying this T cell receptor beta chain was counted at least ten times. No antigen is known for it. These data originate in a study of T cells after yellow fever vaccination. Study-wide points: In post-booster samples, most primary-vaccination clones reappeared (roughly 96% CD4, approximately 91% CD8). A faster peak, day 5 versus 15, was reached by the weaker secondary response.

Template switching by 5'RACE produced TCR cDNA, adding a universal primer site and UMIs. TCRdb re-called the 5' RACE reads with MiXCR, one entry per CDR3 protein. The data contain about 260,000 distinct CDR3 sequences, about 3.7% of them singletons. This CDR3 spans 14 amino acids. V dropped 0 bases and J dropped 3; count of bases not matched to a gene: 2. From germline, CDR1 is SGHRS and CDR2 YFSETQ. This chain connects TRBV5-1 to TRBJ1-2; 7 bases fit TRBD1. The receptor comes from a man in his late teens or twenties who received the YFV17D yellow fever vaccine. Sequenced material: PBMCs, taken 15 days after the yellow fever booster vaccination. The CDR3 region has the DNA TGCGCCAGCAGCTTGGGACAGGGATACTATGGCTACACCTTC. It codes for CASSLGQGYYGYTF.